These 2 T cell receptor beta chains came from one sample sequenced in a study of blood T cell repertoires in COVID-19. Produced via immunoSEQ multiplex PCR; TCRdb's table is partial and in-frame only. Of 80,000 to 100,000 clones listed, over 70% are singletons. Sequenced sample: peripheral blood. The receptors originated from a human donor in a cohort sampled during active COVID-19.

V gene TRBV27 combines with J gene TRBJ2-1; 8 nucleotides agree with TRBD1. V lost 6 bases to trimming and J lost 7 bases; unmatched junction nucleotides: 14. The CDR3 extends over 16 amino acids. Germline V gives CDR1 MNHEY, CDR2 SMNVEV (reference sequence). The DNA of the CDR3 is TGTGCCAGCAGGCAGGCAACCGGGACAGGACCAAATGAGCAGTTCTTC. It codes for CASRQATGTGPNEQFF.

The chain links TRBV28 to TRBJ1-2; D is possibly TRBD1 (6 bases). Germline V gives CDR1 MDHEN, CDR2 SYDVKM. The CDR3 length is 15 residues. V was pared by 3 bases and J by 0 bases, with 11 bases between. CDR3 protein: CASSFMGTTNYGYTF. The CDR3 nucleotides are TGTGCCAGCAGTTTCATGGGGACAACTAACTATGGCTACACCTTC.